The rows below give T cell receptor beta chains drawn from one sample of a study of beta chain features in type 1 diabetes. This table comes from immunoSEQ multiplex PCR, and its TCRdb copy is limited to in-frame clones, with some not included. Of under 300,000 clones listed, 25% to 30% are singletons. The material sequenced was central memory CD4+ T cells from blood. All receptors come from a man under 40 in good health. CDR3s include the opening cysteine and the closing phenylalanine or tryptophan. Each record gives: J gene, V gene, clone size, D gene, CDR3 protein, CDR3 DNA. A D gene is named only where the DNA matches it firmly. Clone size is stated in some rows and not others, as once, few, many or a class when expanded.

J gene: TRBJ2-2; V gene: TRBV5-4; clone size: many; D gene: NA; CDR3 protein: CASRGELNLGTGELFF; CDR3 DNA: TGTGCCAGCAGAGGGGAGTTAAACCTCGGTACCGGGGAGCTGTTTTTT
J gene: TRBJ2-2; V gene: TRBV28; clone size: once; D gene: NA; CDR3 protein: CASSNSYGALVSGELFF; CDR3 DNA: TGTGCCAGCAGTAATTCCTACGGGGCGTTAGTCAGCGGGGAGCTGTTTTTT
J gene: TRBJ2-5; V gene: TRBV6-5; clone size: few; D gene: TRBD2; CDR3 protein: CASSYGSGVAETQYF; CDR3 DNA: TGTGCCAGCAGTTACGGTAGCGGGGTAGCAGAGACCCAGTACTTC
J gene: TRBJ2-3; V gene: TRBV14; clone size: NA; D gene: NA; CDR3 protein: CASSQDLADTQYF; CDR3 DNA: TGTGCCAGCAGCCAAGATCTTGCAGATACGCAGTATTTT
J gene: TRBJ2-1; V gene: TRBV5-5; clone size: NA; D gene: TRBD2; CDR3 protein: CASSSLAGGYNEQFF; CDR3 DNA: TGTGCCAGCAGCTCCCTAGCGGGAGGGTACAATGAGCAGTTCTTC
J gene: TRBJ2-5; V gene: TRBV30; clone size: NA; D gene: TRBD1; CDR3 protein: CAWSVLGWTGGETQYF; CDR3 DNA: TGTGCCTGGAGTGTACTGGGTTGGACAGGGGGAGAGACCCAGTACTTC
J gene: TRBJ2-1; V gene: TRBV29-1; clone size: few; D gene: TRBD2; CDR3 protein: CSVPKTRLAGVENEQFF; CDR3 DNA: TGCAGCGTCCCAAAAACACGACTAGCGGGAGTTGAAAATGAGCAGTTCTTC
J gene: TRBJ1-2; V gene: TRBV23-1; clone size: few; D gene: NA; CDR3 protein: CASSQSADGYTF; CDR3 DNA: TGCGCCAGCAGTCAGTCTGCTGATGGCTACACCTTC
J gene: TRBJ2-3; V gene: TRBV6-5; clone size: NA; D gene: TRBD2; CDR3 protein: CATQRDTDTQYF; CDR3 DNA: TGTGCCACCCAGCGGGATACAGATACGCAGTATTTT
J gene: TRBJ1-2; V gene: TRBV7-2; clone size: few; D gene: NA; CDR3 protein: CASSLRADSYGYTF; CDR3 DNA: TGTGCCAGCAGCTTACGGGCAGACTCCTATGGCTACACCTTC
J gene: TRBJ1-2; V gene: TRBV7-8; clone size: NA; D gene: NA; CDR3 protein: CASSLEATYGYTF; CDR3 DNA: TGTGCCAGCAGCTTAGAGGCAACTTATGGCTACACCTTC
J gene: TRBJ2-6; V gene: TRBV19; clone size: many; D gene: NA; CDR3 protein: CASSMSGFSGANVLTF; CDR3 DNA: TGTGCCAGTAGTATGAGCGGATTCTCTGGGGCCAACGTCCTGACTTTC
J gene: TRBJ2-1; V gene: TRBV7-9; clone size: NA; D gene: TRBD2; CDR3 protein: CASSPLAGRSLEQFF; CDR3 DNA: TGTGCCAGCAGCCCCCTAGCGGGAAGGTCGCTTGAGCAGTTCTTC